The 2 T cell receptor beta chains in this list originate from one sample, sequenced in a study of patients and donors after allogeneic stem cell transplantation. Using its own MiXCR run on the RT-PCR reads, TCRdb lists one record per CDR3 protein. The sample holds roughly 880,000 distinct CDR3 sequences, 15% to 20% seen once. Specimen: blood, either unsorted or a sorted T cell fraction (not recorded which). The receptor set was obtained from a human donor who was either an allogeneic HSCT recipient or a stem cell or donor lymphocyte infusion donor (not recorded which). It is not recorded whose cells these are; they may come from a transplant donor.

This clonotype was observed a few times. The chain has TRBV27 and TRBJ2-1, with 10 nucleotides matching TRBD2. V was pared by 3 bases and J by 6 bases, with 5 bases of the junction left unmatched. This CDR3 has 15 residues. Germline assignment: CDR1 MNHEY and CDR2 SMNVEV (reference sequence). Written as DNA, the CDR3 is TGTGCCAGCAGTTTGGCGACTAGCGGGCCCAATGAGCAGTTCTTC. Its protein product is CASSLATSGPNEQFF.

This sequence joins TRBV11-2 and TRBJ2-1; D possibly corresponds to TRBD2 (5 bases). This CDR3 has 16 residues. The germline V and J ends were trimmed by 1 base and 8 bases, with 18 bases remaining between them. Looked up from germline, CDR1 is SGHAT and CDR2 is FQNNGV. CDR3 coding DNA: TGTGCCAGCAGCTTAGTAGATGCTCGACTAAACCATGAGCAGTTCTTC. This encodes CASSLVDARLNHEQFF.